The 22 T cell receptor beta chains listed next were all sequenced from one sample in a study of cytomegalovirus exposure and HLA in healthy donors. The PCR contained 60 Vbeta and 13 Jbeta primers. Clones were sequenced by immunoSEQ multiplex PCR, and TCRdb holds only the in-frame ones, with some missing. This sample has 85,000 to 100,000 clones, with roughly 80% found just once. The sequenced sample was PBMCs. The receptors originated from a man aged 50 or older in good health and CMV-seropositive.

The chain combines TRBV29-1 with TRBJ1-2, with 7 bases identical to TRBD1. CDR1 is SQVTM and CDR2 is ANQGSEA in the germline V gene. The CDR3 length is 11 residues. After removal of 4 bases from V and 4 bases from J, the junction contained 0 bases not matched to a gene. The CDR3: CSVAGGYGYTF. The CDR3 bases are TGCAGCGTTGCAGGGGGCTATGGCTACACCTTC.

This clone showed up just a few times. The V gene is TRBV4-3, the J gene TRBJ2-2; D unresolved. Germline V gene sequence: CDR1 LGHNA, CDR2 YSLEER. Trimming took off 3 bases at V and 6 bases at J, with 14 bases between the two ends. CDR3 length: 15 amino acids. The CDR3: CASSHSSRFAGELFF. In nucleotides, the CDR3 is TGCGCCAGCAGCCACTCCTCTAGGTTTGCCGGGGAGCTGTTTTTT.

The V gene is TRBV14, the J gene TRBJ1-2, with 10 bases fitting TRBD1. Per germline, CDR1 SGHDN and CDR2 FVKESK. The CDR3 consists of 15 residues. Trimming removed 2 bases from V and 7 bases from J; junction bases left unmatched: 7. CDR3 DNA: TGTGCCAGCAGCCAAAGCCTGACAGGGGGCGGTGGCTACACCTTC. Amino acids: CASSQSLTGGGGYTF. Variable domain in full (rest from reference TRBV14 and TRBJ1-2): EAGVTQFPSHSVIEKGQTVTLRCDPISGHDNLYWYRRVMGKEIKFLLHFVKESKQDESGMPNNRFLAERTGGTYSTLKVQPAELEDSGVYFCASSQSLTGGGGYTFGSGTRLTVV.

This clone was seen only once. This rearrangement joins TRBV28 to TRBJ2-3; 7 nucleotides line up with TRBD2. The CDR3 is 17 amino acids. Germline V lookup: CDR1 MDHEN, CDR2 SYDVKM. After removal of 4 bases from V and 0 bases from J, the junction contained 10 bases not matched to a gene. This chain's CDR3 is CASSYTLSGVSTDTQYF. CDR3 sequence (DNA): TGTGCCAGCAGTTACACCCTGAGCGGGGTTAGCACAGATACGCAGTATTTT.

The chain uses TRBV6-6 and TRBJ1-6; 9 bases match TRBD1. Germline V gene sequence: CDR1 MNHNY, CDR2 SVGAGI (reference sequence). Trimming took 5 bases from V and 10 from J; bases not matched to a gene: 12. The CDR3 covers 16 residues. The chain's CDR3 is CASSVPGQGQQSPLHF. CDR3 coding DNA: TGTGCCAGCAGTGTCCCGGGACAGGGTCAACAATCACCCCTCCACTTT.

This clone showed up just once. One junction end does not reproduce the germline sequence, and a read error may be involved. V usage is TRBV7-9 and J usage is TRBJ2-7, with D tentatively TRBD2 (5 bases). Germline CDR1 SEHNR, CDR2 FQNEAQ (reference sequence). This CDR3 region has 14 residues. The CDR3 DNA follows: TGTTCCAGCAGCTTAGTAGCAGGAGGCTACGAGCAGTACTTC. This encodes CSSSLVAGGYEQYF.

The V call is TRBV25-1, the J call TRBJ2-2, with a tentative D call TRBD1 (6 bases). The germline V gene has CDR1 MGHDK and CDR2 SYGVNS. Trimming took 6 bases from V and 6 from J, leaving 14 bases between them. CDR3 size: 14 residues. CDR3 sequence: CASRSTGLAGELFF. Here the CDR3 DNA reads TGTGCCAGCAGATCTACAGGGTTGGCCGGGGAGCTGTTTTTT.

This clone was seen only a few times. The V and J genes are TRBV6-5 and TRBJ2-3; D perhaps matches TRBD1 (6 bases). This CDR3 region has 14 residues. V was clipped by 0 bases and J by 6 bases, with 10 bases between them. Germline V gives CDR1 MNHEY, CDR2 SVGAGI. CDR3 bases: TGTGCCAGCAGTTACTCTATGGGGGCGGATACGCAGTATTTT. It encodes CASSYSMGADTQYF.

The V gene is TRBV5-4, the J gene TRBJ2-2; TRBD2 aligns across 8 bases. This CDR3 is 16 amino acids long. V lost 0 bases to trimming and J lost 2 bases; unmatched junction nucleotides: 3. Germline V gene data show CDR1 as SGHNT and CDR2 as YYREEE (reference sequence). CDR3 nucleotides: TGTGCCAGCAGCTTGGGACTAGCGTTAAACACCGGGGAGCTGTTTTTT. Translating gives CASSLGLALNTGELFF.

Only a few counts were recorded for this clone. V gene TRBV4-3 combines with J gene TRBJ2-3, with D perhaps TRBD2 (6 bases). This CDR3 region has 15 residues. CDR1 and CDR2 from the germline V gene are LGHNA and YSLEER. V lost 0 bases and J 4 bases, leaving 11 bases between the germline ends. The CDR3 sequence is CASSQEGGEADTQYF. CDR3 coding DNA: TGCGCCAGCAGCCAAGAAGGCGGGGAAGCAGATACGCAGTATTTT.

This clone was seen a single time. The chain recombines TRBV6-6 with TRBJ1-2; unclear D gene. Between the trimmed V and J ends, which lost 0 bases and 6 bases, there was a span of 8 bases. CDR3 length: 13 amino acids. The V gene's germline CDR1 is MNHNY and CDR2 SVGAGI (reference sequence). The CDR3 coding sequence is TGTGCCAGCAGTTACTCGACCGGGGATGGCTACACCTTC. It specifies CASSYSTGDGYTF.

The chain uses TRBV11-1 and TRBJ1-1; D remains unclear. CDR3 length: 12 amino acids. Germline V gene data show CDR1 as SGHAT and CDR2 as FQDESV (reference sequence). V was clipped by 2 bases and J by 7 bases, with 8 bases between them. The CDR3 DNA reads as TGTGCCAGCAGCTTATCCCGGGATGAAGCTTTCTTT. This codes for CASSLSRDEAFF.

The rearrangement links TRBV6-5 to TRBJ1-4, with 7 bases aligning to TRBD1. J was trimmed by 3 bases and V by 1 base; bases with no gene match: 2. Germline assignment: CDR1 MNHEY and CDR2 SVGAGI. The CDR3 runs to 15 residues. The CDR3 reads CASSYYGTANEKLFF. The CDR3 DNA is TGTGCCAGCAGTTACTACGGGACAGCTAATGAAAAACTGTTTTTT.

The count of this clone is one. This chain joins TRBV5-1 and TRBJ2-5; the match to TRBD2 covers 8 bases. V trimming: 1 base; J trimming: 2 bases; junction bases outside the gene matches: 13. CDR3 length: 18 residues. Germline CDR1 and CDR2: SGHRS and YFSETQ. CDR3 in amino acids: CASSLRSGGQPLQETQYF. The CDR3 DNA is TGCGCCAGCAGCTTGAGAAGCGGGGGCCAACCTTTACAAGAGACCCAGTACTTC. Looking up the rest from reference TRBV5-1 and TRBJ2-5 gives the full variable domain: KAGVTQTPRYLIKTRGQQVTLSCSPISGHRSVSWYQQTPGQGLQFLFEYFSETQRNKGNFPGRFSGRQFSNSRSEMNVSTLELGDSALYLCASSLRSGGQPLQETQYFGPGTRLLVL.

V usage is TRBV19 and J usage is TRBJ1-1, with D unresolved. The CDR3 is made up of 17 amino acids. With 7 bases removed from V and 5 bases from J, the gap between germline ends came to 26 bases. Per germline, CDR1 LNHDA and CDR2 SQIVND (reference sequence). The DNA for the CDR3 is TGTGCCAGTATCCCGCACGATCGGCCCGCGGCGGGGACTGAAGCTTTCTTT. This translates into CASIPHDRPAAGTEAFF.

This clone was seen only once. The DNA for the CDR3 is TGTGCCAGCAGTCTCGACAGATATGGCTACACCTTC. Its translation: CASSLDRYGYTF. The V and J genes are TRBV5-6 and TRBJ1-2; tentatively, D is TRBD1 (5 bases). This CDR3 has 12 amino acids. The V end lost 5 bases, the J end lost 5 bases, and 10 bases lay between the germline ends. Germline loops: CDR1 SGHDT, CDR2 YYEEEE.

The CDR3 spells CASYTTGDSGNTIYF. CDR3 in DNA: TGTGCCAGCTACACGACAGGGGACTCTGGAAACACCATATATTTT. The chain has TRBV2 and TRBJ1-3; 8 positions agree with TRBD1. CDR1 and CDR2 (germline): SNHLY, FYNNEI. The length of the CDR3 is 15 residues. With 8 bases clipped from V and 0 bases from J, the junction kept 6 bases outside the gene matches.

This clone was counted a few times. The CDR3 DNA reads as TGCGCCAGCAGCTTGGTTGGGGGCGCGGGAGATACGCAGTATTTT. Translation: CASSLVGGAGDTQYF. The V and J genes are TRBV5-1 and TRBJ2-3; weak D call: TRBD1 (6 bases). The V end was cut by 0 bases, the J end by 5 bases, with 13 bases between. The CDR3 consists of 15 residues. The germline V gene encodes CDR1 SGHRS and CDR2 YFSETQ. Based on the CDR3 plus reference TRBV5-1 and TRBJ2-3, the full variable domain is KAGVTQTPRYLIKTRGQQVTLSCSPISGHRSVSWYQQTPGQGLQFLFEYFSETQRNKGNFPGRFSGRQFSNSRSEMNVSTLELGDSALYLCASSLVGGAGDTQYFGPGTRLTVL.

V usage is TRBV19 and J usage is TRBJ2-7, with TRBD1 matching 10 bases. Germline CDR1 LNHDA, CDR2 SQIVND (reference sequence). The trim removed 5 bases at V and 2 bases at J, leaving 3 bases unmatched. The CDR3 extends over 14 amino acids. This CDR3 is CASSQTGGPYEQYF. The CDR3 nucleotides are TGTGCCAGTAGTCAGACAGGGGGCCCCTACGAGCAGTACTTC.

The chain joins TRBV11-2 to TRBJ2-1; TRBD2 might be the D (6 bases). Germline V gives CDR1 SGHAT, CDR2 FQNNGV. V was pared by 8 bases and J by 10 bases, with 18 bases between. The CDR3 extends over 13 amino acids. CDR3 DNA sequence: TGTGCCAGCCAGACGGTCCCACGGGGGGAGCAGTTCTTC. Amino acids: CASQTVPRGEQFF.

DNA of the CDR3: TGTGCCTGGAGTGTAACCCTAGGTTATGGCTACACCTTC. Its protein is CAWSVTLGYGYTF. This sequence joins TRBV30 and TRBJ1-2, with D hard to call. Trimming removed 0 bases at V and 5 bases at J, with 10 bases between. This CDR3 contains 13 residues. Per the germline V gene, CDR1 is GTSNPN and CDR2 is SVGIG (reference sequence).

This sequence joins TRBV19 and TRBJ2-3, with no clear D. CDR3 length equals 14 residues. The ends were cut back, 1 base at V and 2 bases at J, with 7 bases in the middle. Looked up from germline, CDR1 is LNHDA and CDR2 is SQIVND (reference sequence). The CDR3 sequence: CASSIGATTDTQYF. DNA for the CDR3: TGTGCCAGTAGTATAGGAGCTACCACAGATACGCAGTATTTT.